These 20 T cell receptor beta chains came from one sample sequenced in a study of cytomegalovirus exposure and HLA in healthy donors. Libraries were prepared by immunoSEQ multiplex PCR; TCRdb keeps only in-frame clonotypes and omits some of them. Of 120,000 to 150,000 clones listed, 88% were seen once; the top ten hold 6.5% to 8.5%. The sequenced sample was PBMCs. These receptors were taken from a woman between 18 and 30 years old in good health and CMV-seropositive.

CDR3 in DNA: TGTGCCAGCTCAGTGACAGGGAACAATCAGCCCCAGCATTTT. This gives the protein CASSVTGNNQPQHF. This chain joins TRBV18 and TRBJ1-5; 7 nucleotides match TRBD1. The CDR3 covers 14 residues. Germline lookup yields CDR1 KGHSH and CDR2 LQKENI. V lost 5 bases and J lost 3; bases outside the gene matches: 4.

This chain links TRBV18 with TRBJ2-3, with 8 nucleotides matching TRBD2. This CDR3 spans 18 amino acids. The J segment lost 2 bases and the V segment lost 6 bases, leaving 16 bases of the junction unmatched. Germline V gene lookup returns CDR1 KGHSH and CDR2 LQKENI. CDR3 nucleotides: TGTGCCAGCTCCCCAGTAACAGTTCGGGGGGGCGACACAGATACGCAGTATTTT. This translates into CASSPVTVRGGDTDTQYF.

This rearrangement joins TRBV27 to TRBJ1-5; no reliable D call. This CDR3 comprises 16 residues. Germline V lookup: CDR1 MNHEY, CDR2 SMNVEV (reference sequence). V was clipped by 0 bases and J by 3 bases, with 12 bases between them. CDR3 nucleotide sequence: TGTGCCAGCAGTTTATCGCGGCAGTTTGCCAATCAGCCCCAGCATTTT. Amino acids: CASSLSRQFANQPQHF.

The chain couples TRBV9 to TRBJ1-1, with TRBD1 matching over 8 bases. This CDR3 has 16 amino acids. Germline V lookup: CDR1 SGDLS, CDR2 YYNGEE. J was trimmed by 5 bases and V by 0 bases; bases with no gene match: 9. CDR3: CASSVGIQQGVTEAFF. CDR3 coding DNA: TGTGCCAGCAGCGTAGGGATTCAACAGGGGGTAACTGAAGCTTTCTTT.

The rearrangement uses TRBV30 and TRBJ2-1; the D gene is possibly TRBD2 (5 bases). V lost 1 base and J lost 12, with 16 bases in between. Germline loops: CDR1 GTSNPN, CDR2 SVGIG (reference sequence). The CDR3 sequence is 13 residues long. The CDR3 DNA is TGTGCCTGGAGTGGGTGGGATCGACGGGGGCAGTTCTTC. As protein: CAWSGWDRRGQFF.

The chain has TRBV10-1 and TRBJ2-3; tentatively, D is TRBD2 (7 bases). This CDR3 region has 15 residues. Germline CDR1 WNHNN, CDR2 SYGVQD (reference sequence). Trimming cost V 3 bases and J 3 bases, with 13 bases left between them. The CDR3 region is CASSDSSGQTDTQYF. Written as DNA, the CDR3 is TGCGCCAGCAGTGACTCTAGCGGACAGACAGATACGCAGTATTTT.

This clone showed up just once. V is TRBV28 and J is TRBJ1-2, with a weak D call TRBD1 (5 bases). The V and J ends lost 5 bases and 4 bases respectively, with 14 bases between them. This CDR3 spans 14 amino acids. The germline CDR1 and CDR2 sequences are MDHEN and SYDVKM. CDR3 nucleotide sequence: TGTGCCAGCAGTCCTGGGGGGATATCCTATGGCTACACCTTC. Translated, it gives CASSPGGISYGYTF.

The chain joins TRBV6-1 to TRBJ1-2, with 9 bases lining up with TRBD1. The CDR3 extends over 14 amino acids. The V segment lost 7 bases and the J segment 6 bases; nucleotides outside the gene matches: 9. The germline V gene has CDR1 MNHNS and CDR2 SASEGT. CDR3 protein: CASIRTGERDGYTF. For the CDR3, the DNA is TGTGCCAGCATTCGGACAGGGGAGAGGGATGGCTACACCTTC.

This clone was picked up one time. This sequence joins TRBV2 and TRBJ2-3, with a weak D call TRBD2 (6 bases). V was shortened by 7 bases and J by 4 bases, with 12 bases between the two germline ends. The CDR3 is made up of 13 amino acids. The germline V gene encodes CDR1 SNHLY and CDR2 FYNNEI. Here the CDR3 reads CASTMEGPDTQYF. As DNA, the CDR3 is TGTGCCAGCACCATGGAGGGTCCAGATACGCAGTATTTT.

This chain joins TRBV19 and TRBJ2-7; 7 bases are shared with TRBD2. V lost 3 bases to trimming and J lost 3 bases; unmatched junction nucleotides: 8. CDR3 size: 15 residues. From germline, CDR1 is LNHDA and CDR2 SQIVND (reference sequence). CDR3 region: CASSIQAGPIYEQYF. In DNA, the CDR3 is TGTGCCAGTAGTATCCAAGCGGGACCTATCTACGAGCAGTACTTC.

This sequence joins TRBV10-1 and TRBJ1-5, with 8 bases matching TRBD1. Germline assignment: CDR1 WNHNN and CDR2 SYGVQD (reference sequence). The CDR3 contains 15 residues. J lost 6 bases, V lost 4 bases, and 8 bases had no gene match. CDR3 sequence reads: CASSVRTGIIQPQHF. DNA of the CDR3: TGCGCCAGCAGTGTGAGGACAGGGATTATTCAGCCCCAGCATTTT.

The CDR3 reads CASSKNREETQYF. For the CDR3, the DNA is TGTGCCAGCAGTAAGAACAGGGAAGAGACCCAGTACTTC. The V call is TRBV5-4, the J call TRBJ2-5; D is possibly TRBD1 (6 bases). This CDR3 has 13 residues. V was pared by 5 bases and J by 3 bases, with 11 bases between. The germline V gene has CDR1 SGHNT and CDR2 YYREEE (reference sequence).

V gene TRBV7-2 combines with J gene TRBJ2-7; 7 positions match TRBD2. The ends lost 1 base at V and 5 bases at J; junction bases unmatched: 11. CDR1 and CDR2 (germline): SGHTA, FQGNSA. CDR3 length: 16 residues. The CDR3 loop is CASSLEARTRWDEQYF. The CDR3 coding sequence is TGTGCCAGCAGCTTAGAGGCGAGGACTAGATGGGACGAGCAGTACTTC. Complete variable domain (other parts from reference TRBV7-2 and TRBJ2-7): GAGVSQSPSNKVTEKGKDVELRCDPISGHTALYWYRQSLGQGLEFLIYFQGNSAPDKSGLPSDRFSAERTGGSVSTLTIQRTQQEDSAVYLCASSLEARTRWDEQYFGPGTRLTVT.

This sequence joins TRBV27 and TRBJ2-7; 11 nucleotides match TRBD2. V gave up 0 bases and J gave up 5 bases; unmatched junction bases: 9. This CDR3 has 17 amino acids. Looked up from germline, CDR1 is MNHEY and CDR2 is SMNVEV (reference sequence). The CDR3 region is CASSLSIASGRYHEQYF. CDR3 in DNA: TGTGCCAGCAGTTTATCGATTGCTAGCGGGAGGTACCACGAGCAGTACTTC.

This sequence joins TRBV6-6 and TRBJ2-3, with 7 bases identical to TRBD1. CDR1 and CDR2 (germline): MNHNY, SVGAGI (reference sequence). CDR3 length: 15 amino acids. The trim removed 2 bases at V and 1 base at J, leaving 3 bases unmatched. This chain's CDR3 is CASSYQQGRTDTQYF. The CDR3 region has the DNA TGTGCCAGCAGTTACCAACAGGGGCGCACAGATACGCAGTATTTT.

The chain's CDR3 is CASSPPTGLGDYEQYF. CDR3 nucleotides: TGTGCCAGCTCACCCCCGACAGGCCTTGGGGACTACGAGCAGTACTTC. The rearrangement joins TRBV18 to TRBJ2-7, with D possibly matching TRBD1 (6 bases). The V end was cut by 3 bases, the J end by 3 bases, with 18 bases between. This CDR3 spans 16 amino acids. Germline V CDR1 and CDR2: KGHSH, LQKENI.

V is TRBV7-2 and J is TRBJ1-2; D is unclear. CDR3 size: 13 residues. Germline CDR1 reads SGHTA; CDR2 reads FQGNSA. Between the trimmed V and J ends, which lost 5 bases and 3 bases, there was a span of 10 bases. This CDR3 is CASSPLMYYGYTF. Written as DNA, the CDR3 is TGTGCCAGCAGCCCGTTAATGTACTATGGCTACACCTTC.

The J gene is TRBJ2-7, the V gene TRBV6-4; 10 bases align to TRBD1. Germline CDR1 reads MRHNA; CDR2 reads SNTAGT. CDR3 length equals 12 residues. Losses at the gene ends were 7 bases for V and 6 bases for J; bases not matched to a gene: 3. This CDR3 is CASIDRGLEQYF. The CDR3 DNA reads TGTGCCAGCATAGACAGGGGGCTCGAGCAGTACTTC.

This clone was observed a single time. This chain links TRBV29-1 with TRBJ1-1, with unresolved D. The V gene lost 6 bases and the J gene lost 6 bases, with 11 bases spanning the gap. Germline CDR1 and CDR2: SQVTM and ANQGSEA. This CDR3 region has 11 residues. The CDR3 nucleotides are TGCAGCGTCTACAGTCGTCCTGAAGCTTTCTTT. It translates to CSVYSRPEAFF.

The chain is built from TRBV7-6 and TRBJ1-5; TRBD1 aligns across 9 bases. The CDR3 spans 17 residues. The trim removed 5 bases at V and 1 base at J, leaving 9 bases unmatched. Germline V gives CDR1 SGHVS, CDR2 FNYEAQ. The CDR3 DNA reads as TGTGCCAGCAGCCTACAACCGGACAGGGGAAGCAATCAGCCCCAGCATTTT. Encoded protein: CASSLQPDRGSNQPQHF. Based on the CDR3 plus reference TRBV7-6 and TRBJ1-5, the full variable domain is GAGVSQSPRYKVTKRGQDVALRCDPISGHVSLYWYRQALGQGPEFLTYFNYEAQQDKSGLPNDRFSAERPEGSISTLTIQRTEQRDSAMYRCASSLQPDRGSNQPQHFGDGTRLSIL.